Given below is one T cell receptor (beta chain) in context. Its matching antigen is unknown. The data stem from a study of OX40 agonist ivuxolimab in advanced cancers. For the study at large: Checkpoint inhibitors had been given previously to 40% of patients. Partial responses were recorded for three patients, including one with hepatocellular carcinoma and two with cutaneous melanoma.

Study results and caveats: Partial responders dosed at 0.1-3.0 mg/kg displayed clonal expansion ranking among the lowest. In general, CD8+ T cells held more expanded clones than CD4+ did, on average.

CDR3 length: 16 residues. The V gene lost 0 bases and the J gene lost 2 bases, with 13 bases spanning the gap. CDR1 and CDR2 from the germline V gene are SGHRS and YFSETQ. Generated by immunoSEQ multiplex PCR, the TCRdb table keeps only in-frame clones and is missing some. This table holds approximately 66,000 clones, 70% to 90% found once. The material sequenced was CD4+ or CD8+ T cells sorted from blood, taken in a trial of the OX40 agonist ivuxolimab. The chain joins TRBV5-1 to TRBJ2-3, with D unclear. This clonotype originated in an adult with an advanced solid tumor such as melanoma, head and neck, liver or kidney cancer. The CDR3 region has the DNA TGCGCCAGCAGCTTGGCCACGGCGAGAATCACAGATACGCAGTATTTT. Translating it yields CASSLATARITDTQYF. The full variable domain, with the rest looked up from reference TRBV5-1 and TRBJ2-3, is KAGVTQTPRYLIKTRGQQVTLSCSPISGHRSVSWYQQTPGQGLQFLFEYFSETQRNKGNFPGRFSGRQFSNSRSEMNVSTLELGDSALYLCASSLATARITDTQYFGPGTRLTVL.